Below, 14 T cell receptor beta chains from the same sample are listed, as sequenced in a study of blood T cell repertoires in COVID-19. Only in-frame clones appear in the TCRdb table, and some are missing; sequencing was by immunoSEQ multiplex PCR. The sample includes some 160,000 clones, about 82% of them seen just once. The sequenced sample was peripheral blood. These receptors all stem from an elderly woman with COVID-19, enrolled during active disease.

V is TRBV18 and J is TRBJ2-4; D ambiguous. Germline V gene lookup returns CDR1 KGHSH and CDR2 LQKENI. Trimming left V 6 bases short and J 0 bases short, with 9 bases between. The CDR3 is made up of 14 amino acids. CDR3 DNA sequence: TGTGCCAGCTCCCCGAGAGTAGCCAAAAACATTCAGTACTTC. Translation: CASSPRVAKNIQYF. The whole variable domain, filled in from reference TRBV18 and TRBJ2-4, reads NAGVMQNPRHLVRRRGQEARLRCSPMKGHSHVYWYRQLPEEGLKFMVYLQKENIIDESGMPKERFSAEFPKEGPSILRIQQVVRGDSAAYFCASSPRVAKNIQYFGAGTRLSVL.

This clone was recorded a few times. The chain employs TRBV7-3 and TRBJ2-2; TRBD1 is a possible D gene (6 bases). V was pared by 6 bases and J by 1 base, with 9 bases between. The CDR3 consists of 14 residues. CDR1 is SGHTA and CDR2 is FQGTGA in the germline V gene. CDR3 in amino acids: CASREQGNTGELFF. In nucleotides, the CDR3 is TGTGCCAGCAGGGAACAGGGGAACACCGGGGAGCTGTTTTTT.

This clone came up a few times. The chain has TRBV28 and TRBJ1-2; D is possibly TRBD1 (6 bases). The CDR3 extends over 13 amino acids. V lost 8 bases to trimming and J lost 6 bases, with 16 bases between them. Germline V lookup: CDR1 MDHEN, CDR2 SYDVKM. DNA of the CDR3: TGTGCCAGCTCCCTAGGGGGGGCGGATGGCTACACCTTC. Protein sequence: CASSLGGADGYTF.

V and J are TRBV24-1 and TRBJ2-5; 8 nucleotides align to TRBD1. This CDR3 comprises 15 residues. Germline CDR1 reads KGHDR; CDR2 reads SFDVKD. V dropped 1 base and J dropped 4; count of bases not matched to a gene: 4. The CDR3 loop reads CATSDFGDRLETQYF. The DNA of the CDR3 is TGTGCCACCAGTGATTTCGGGGACAGGTTAGAGACCCAGTACTTC.

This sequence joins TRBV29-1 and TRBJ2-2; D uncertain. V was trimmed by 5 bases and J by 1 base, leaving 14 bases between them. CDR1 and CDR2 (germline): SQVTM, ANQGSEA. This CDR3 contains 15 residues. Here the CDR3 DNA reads TGCAGCGTTCAGACTGCCACCCGGAACACCGGGGAGCTGTTTTTT. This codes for CSVQTATRNTGELFF.

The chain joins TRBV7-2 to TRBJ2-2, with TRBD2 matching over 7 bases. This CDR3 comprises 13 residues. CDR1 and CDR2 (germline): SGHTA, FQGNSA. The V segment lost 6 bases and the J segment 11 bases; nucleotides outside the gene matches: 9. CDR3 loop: CASSWRGSTELFF. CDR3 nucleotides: TGTGCCAGCAGTTGGCGGGGGAGTACCGAGCTGTTTTTT.

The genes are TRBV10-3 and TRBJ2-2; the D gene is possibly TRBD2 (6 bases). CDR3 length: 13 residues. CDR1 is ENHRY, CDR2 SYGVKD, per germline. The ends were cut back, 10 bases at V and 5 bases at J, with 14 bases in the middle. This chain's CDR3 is CATRTGGTGELFF. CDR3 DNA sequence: TGTGCCACAAGGACTGGGGGGACCGGGGAGCTGTTTTTT.

The CDR3 is CASSPGTLNTEAFF. The CDR3 DNA follows: TGTGCCAGCAGCCCCGGGACTTTGAACACTGAAGCTTTCTTT. V and J are TRBV2 and TRBJ1-1; TRBD1 might be the D (5 bases). The CDR3 totals 14 residues. Germline CDR1 SNHLY, CDR2 FYNNEI. Trimming pared 6 bases from V and 0 bases from J, leaving 11 bases between.

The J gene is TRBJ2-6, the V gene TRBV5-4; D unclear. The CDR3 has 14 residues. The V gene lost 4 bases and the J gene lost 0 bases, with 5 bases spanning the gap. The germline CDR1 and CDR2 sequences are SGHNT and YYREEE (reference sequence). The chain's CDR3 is CASSTDSGANVLTF. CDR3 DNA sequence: TGTGCCAGCAGCACAGACTCTGGGGCCAACGTCCTGACTTTC.

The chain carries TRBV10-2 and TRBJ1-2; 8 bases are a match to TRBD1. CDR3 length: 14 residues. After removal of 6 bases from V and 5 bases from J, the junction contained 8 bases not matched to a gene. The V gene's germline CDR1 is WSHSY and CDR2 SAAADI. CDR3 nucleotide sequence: TGCGCCAGCAGCAGGAGGGGACAGGAATATGGCTACACCTTC. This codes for CASSRRGQEYGYTF.

The CDR3 coding sequence is TGCGCCAGCAGGGCACATCACGGGAAGGATAATTCACCCCTCCACTTT. Protein: CASRAHHGKDNSPLHF. The chain couples TRBV5-1 to TRBJ1-6; D ambiguous. The CDR3 totals 16 residues. CDR1 is SGHRS, CDR2 YFSETQ, per germline. Trimming left V 5 bases short and J 5 bases short, with 17 bases between.

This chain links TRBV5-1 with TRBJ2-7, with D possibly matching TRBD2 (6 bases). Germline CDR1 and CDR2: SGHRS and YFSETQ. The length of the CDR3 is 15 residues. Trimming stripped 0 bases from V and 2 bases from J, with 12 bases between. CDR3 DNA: TGCGCCAGCAGCTTGGGCGGGACGGTGACCTACGAGCAGTACTTC. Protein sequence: CASSLGGTVTYEQYF. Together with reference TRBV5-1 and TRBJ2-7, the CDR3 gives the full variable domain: KAGVTQTPRYLIKTRGQQVTLSCSPISGHRSVSWYQQTPGQGLQFLFEYFSETQRNKGNFPGRFSGRQFSNSRSEMNVSTLELGDSALYLCASSLGGTVTYEQYFGPGTRLTVT.

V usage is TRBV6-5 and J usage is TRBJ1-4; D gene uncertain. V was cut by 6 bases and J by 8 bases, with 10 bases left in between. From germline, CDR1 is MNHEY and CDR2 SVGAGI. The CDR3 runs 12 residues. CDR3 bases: TGTGCCAGCAGCAACGAGCGGGAAAAACTGTTTTTT. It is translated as CASSNEREKLFF.

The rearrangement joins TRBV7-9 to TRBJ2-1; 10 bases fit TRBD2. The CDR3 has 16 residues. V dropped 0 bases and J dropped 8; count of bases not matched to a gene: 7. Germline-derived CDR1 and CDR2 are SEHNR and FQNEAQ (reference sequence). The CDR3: CASSLAGGSGRYEQFF. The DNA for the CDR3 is TGTGCCAGCAGCTTAGCCGGGGGTAGCGGGAGGTATGAGCAGTTCTTC.